Listed below are T cell receptor beta chains from one sample, sequenced in a study of cytomegalovirus exposure and HLA in healthy donors. Libraries were prepared by immunoSEQ multiplex PCR; TCRdb keeps only in-frame clonotypes and omits some of them. The table has approximately 77,000 clones, around three quarters seen once. Sequenced input: PBMCs. All receptors derive from a male donor in good health and CMV-seropositive. Each CDR3 is given with its conserved first and last residue. A D gene is named only where the DNA matches it firmly. Some rows have no size entry. The others give once, few or many, or a class for an expanded clone.

TRBJ2-2 TRBV19 . . TGTGCCAGTAGTATAAGAGTCGCTATCAACACCGGGGAGCTGTTTTTT CASSIRVAINTGELFF
TRBJ2-7 TRBV7-9 . TRBD1 TGTGCCAGCAGCTTAGGCCGCGGGGGACAGGGTTATTACGAGCAGTACTTC CASSLGRGGQGYYEQYF
TRBJ2-1 TRBV5-1 . . TGCGCCAGCAGCTTGGTTGGTACGGGGGTAGGATACAATGAGCAGTTCTTC CASSLVGTGVGYNEQFF
TRBJ1-4 TRBV7-9 . TRBD1 TGTGCCAGCAGCTTAGCCACAGGGGGCGGAAAACTGTTTTTT CASSLATGGGKLFF
TRBJ2-7 TRBV4-1 . . TGCGCCAGCAGCCGACAAGACAGAAACTACGAGCAGTACTTC CASSRQDRNYEQYF
TRBJ1-6 TRBV7-2 . . TGTGCCAGCAGCTCTGACAGGTTGAGATCACCCCTCCACTTT CASSSDRLRSPLHF
TRBJ1-1 TRBV7-9 . . TGTGCCAGCAGCACCCACCTAGACGGGAACACTGAAGCTTTCTTT CASSTHLDGNTEAFF
TRBJ2-1 TRBV5-1 . TRBD1 TGCGCCAGCAGCTTGGCTACAGGGGGCGCTTACAATGAGCAGTTCTTC CASSLATGGAYNEQFF
TRBJ2-7 TRBV9 . TRBD2 TGTGCCAGCAGCGTTGGCGGGACTAGTTTCCCCGAGCAGTACTTC CASSVGGTSFPEQYF
TRBJ1-3 TRBV5-1 . . TGCGCCAGCAGCTCAGACAGCTCTGGAAACACCATATATTTT CASSSDSSGNTIYF
TRBJ2-1 TRBV29-1 . . TGCAGCGTCGAACAGGGTCCCAATGAGCAGTTCTTC CSVEQGPNEQFF
TRBJ2-5 TRBV5-4 few TRBD2 TGTGCCAGCAGCTTGGGGCCTAGCGGGACGCAAGAGACCCAGTACTTC CASSLGPSGTQETQYF
TRBJ2-7 TRBV18 . TRBD1 TGTGCCAGCTCACCAGGACAGGTTTCCTACGAGCAGTACTTC CASSPGQVSYEQYF
TRBJ2-7 TRBV30 . . TGTGCCGTAGGGATGGGGGCTAGCTACGAGCAGTACTTC CAVGMGASYEQYF
TRBJ2-7 TRBV7-9 . . TGTGCCAGCAGCCTCGCGGGCTCCTACGAGCAGTACTTC CASSLAGSYEQYF
TRBJ2-7 TRBV4-2 . . TGTGCCAGCAGCCAAGATCGGGGGGAGCAGTACTTC CASSQDRGEQYF
TRBJ1-3 TRBV9 once . TGTGCCAGCAGCACTGAAGCGGCCATCCGCGGGGGAAACACCATATATTTT CASSTEAAIRGGNTIYF